A single sample is the source of the 13 T cell receptor beta chains below, sequenced in a study of T-cell reconstitution after alpha-beta-depleted transplantation in children. Unique molecular identifiers featured in how the TCRbeta library was prepared. TCRdb analysed the PCR reads with MiXCR anew, one entry per CDR3 protein. The repertoire includes approximately 400,000 distinct CDR3 sequences, roughly 10% of them detected once, and 5% to 6.5% sits in the top ten. The sample was PBMCs from the stem cell graft donor, taken from the stem cell graft. All receptors come from a human donor who donated a stem cell graft to a child with acute myeloid leukemia.

The rearrangement links TRBV27 to TRBJ2-7; a weak D match, TRBD2 (6 bases). CDR3 size: 15 residues. Looked up from germline, CDR1 is MNHEY and CDR2 is SMNVEV (reference sequence). The germline V and J ends were trimmed by 0 bases and 6 bases, with 15 bases remaining between them. The CDR3 loop reads CASSLSWLASSEQYF. As DNA, the CDR3 is TGTGCCAGCAGTTTATCCTGGCTAGCGTCTAGCGAGCAGTACTTC.

The chain couples TRBV7-9 to TRBJ1-2, with 7 bases lining up with TRBD1. The germline gives CDR1 SEHNR, CDR2 FQNEAQ (reference sequence). Unmatched junction bases numbered 8, after V lost 1 base and J lost 6 bases. CDR3 size: 15 residues. The DNA of the CDR3 is TGTGCCAGCAGCTTAGTAGACAGGGAAGCCGATGGCTACACCTTC. The encoded protein is CASSLVDREADGYTF.

This clonotype was picked up a small number of times. The CDR3 region is CASSENTEAFF. In DNA, the CDR3 is TGTGCCAGCAGTGAAAACACTGAAGCTTTCTTT. The chain has TRBV25-1 and TRBJ1-1; D is undetermined. The germline V and J ends were trimmed by 2 bases and 2 bases, with 0 bases remaining between them. From germline, CDR1 is MGHDK and CDR2 SYGVNS. CDR3 length equals 11 residues.

This clonotype was detected ten times or more. The chain recombines TRBV20-1 with TRBJ1-3; 8 bases fit TRBD1. In germline, CDR1 is DFQATT, CDR2 SNEGSKA (reference sequence). The trim removed 6 bases at V and 4 bases at J, leaving 8 bases unmatched. This CDR3 is built from 14 residues. CDR3 in amino acids: CSAPDRATGNTIYF. The CDR3, as DNA: TGCAGTGCACCGGACAGGGCTACAGGAAACACCATATATTTT.

The table lists this clonotype with a few counts. This sequence joins TRBV5-5 and TRBJ2-7; 8 positions match TRBD2. CDR1 and CDR2 (germline): SGHKS, YYEKEE (reference sequence). Trimming removed 4 bases from V and 0 bases from J; junction bases left unmatched: 12. The CDR3 is 17 residues long. The CDR3 region is CASSEGLDYLSSYEQYV. CDR3 coding DNA: TGTGCCAGCAGCGAGGGACTAGATTACTTAAGCTCCTACGAGCAGTACGTC.

This clonotype has a count of ten or more. The V gene is TRBV12-3 or TRBV12-4, the J gene TRBJ1-5; D may be TRBD1 (5 bases). The CDR3 length is 16 residues. The V end was cut by 7 bases, the J end by 7 bases, with 23 bases between. The CDR3 region has the DNA TGTGCCAGCACCAAGGCCGGGACGCGCTTCGGGCAGCCCCAGCATTTT. Translated: CASTKAGTRFGQPQHF.

The chain couples TRBV12-3 or TRBV12-4 to TRBJ2-3; 7 bases line up with TRBD1. J gave up 4 bases and V 8 bases, and 9 bases lay outside the gene matches. The CDR3 is made up of 14 amino acids. The CDR3 nucleotides read TGTGCCAGCGGCTGGACAGGCCGGGCAGATACGCAGTATTTT. Protein: CASGWTGRADTQYF.

In this sample, this clonotype turned up many times. This sequence joins TRBV12-3 or TRBV12-4 and TRBJ1-4; unclear D gene. With 5 bases removed from V and 3 bases from J, the gap between germline ends came to 10 bases. The CDR3 is 14 amino acids. The CDR3 DNA reads as TGTGCCAGCAGTACCCGCGGACCTAATGAAAAACTGTTTTTT. It specifies CASSTRGPNEKLFF.

This clonotype was seen only a few times. The gene calls are TRBV5-5 and TRBJ2-1; 8 nucleotides line up with TRBD1. The trim removed 2 bases at V and 2 bases at J, leaving 6 bases unmatched. The CDR3 is made up of 16 amino acids. Germline lookup yields CDR1 SGHKS and CDR2 YYEKEE (reference sequence). The CDR3 DNA sequence: TGTGCCAGCAGCTTAACAGGGGGGTGGACCTACAATGAGCAGTTCTTC. This encodes CASSLTGGWTYNEQFF.

The chain combines TRBV7-9 with TRBJ2-3; 15 bases line up with TRBD2. V lost 5 bases to trimming and J lost 7 bases; unmatched junction nucleotides: 1. CDR3 length: 14 amino acids. From germline, CDR1 is SEHNR and CDR2 FQNEAQ (reference sequence). For the CDR3, the DNA is TGTGCCAGCAGCGGGACTAGCGGGAGGTATACGCAGTATTTT. Translating it yields CASSGTSGRYTQYF.

The sample holds a few counts of this clonotype. This chain links TRBV29-1 with TRBJ2-5; TRBD2 agrees at 10 bases. The CDR3 covers 13 residues. With 7 bases clipped from V and 5 bases from J, the junction kept 7 bases outside the gene matches. Per the germline V gene, CDR1 is SQVTM and CDR2 is ANQGSEA. CDR3 sequence (DNA): TGCAGCGGTGGAGCGGGAGGGCTGGAGACCCAGTACTTC. Translation gives CSGGAGGLETQYF.

The chain joins TRBV29-1 to TRBJ2-1, with 8 bases matching TRBD2. After removal of 5 bases from V and 10 bases from J, the junction contained 7 bases not matched to a gene. The germline gives CDR1 SQVTM, CDR2 ANQGSEA. CDR3 length equals 12 residues. The CDR3 loop is CSVLPGGREQFF. Written as DNA, the CDR3 is TGCAGCGTTCTTCCGGGAGGGAGAGAGCAGTTCTTC.

The chain carries TRBV6-5 and TRBJ2-1; D could derive from TRBD1 or TRBD2 (5 bases each). V was trimmed by 2 bases and J by 4 bases, leaving 12 bases between them. This CDR3 has 15 residues. The germline V gene has CDR1 MNHEY and CDR2 SVGAGI. The CDR3 loop reads CASSYPGTEYNEQFF. As DNA, the CDR3 is TGTGCCAGCAGTTACCCAGGGACGGAGTACAATGAGCAGTTCTTC.